This T cell receptor (beta chain) was recovered during a study of cytomegalovirus exposure and HLA in healthy donors (TCRdb year 2017). Looking at the study overall: An earlier analysis of about 560 of the donors reported approximately 280 Gb of sequence data and 95 million to 140 million unique TCR beta sequences obtained from 150 million to 200 million T cells. To predict cytomegalovirus infection status, the study combined high-throughput TCR immunosequencing, statistical association of individual TCRs with disease status, and machine learning. A later genetic analysis took genome-wide SNP genotypes for about 65% of the 666 donors and used that subset as a discovery cohort. An earlier analysis of around 640 of the donors used high-throughput TCR beta sequencing to judge whether each TCR beta V gene segment behaved as functional or pseudogenic. Typing coverage varied by locus: about 620-630 donors for A, B, C, DRB1 and DQB1; roughly 560 for DQA1; approximately 570 for DPA1; approximately 490 for DPB1. Rather than drawing on any new phenotypic data, the later analysis identified candidate immune exposures from TCR beta sequences and the way those sequences occurred across donors. Both class I and class II loci were covered by HLA typing, at four-digit resolution. The T cell repertoires of about 700 subjects were profiled by immunosequencing and related to cytomegalovirus serostatus. Alongside the repertoire data, information on donor age, sex, ethnicity and CMV serostatus was compiled. Approximately 300 gigabases of sequencing data and 70 million to 100 million unique TCR sequences made up an early release that covered several hundred HLA-typed donors. Of the 350 to 450 genotyped donors, roughly 80% were placed in the genetic ancestry cluster associated with self-reported Caucasian donors. Among 398 genotyped donors of the cohort, an average of around 240,000 unique TCR beta nucleotide sequences were sequenced per donor, roughly 20% of them non-productive. The study was designed to test whether signatures of past pathogen exposure could be identified by cataloging public T cell receptors. To study patterns of TCR occurrence, a later analysis re-analyzed previously published TCR beta repertoires from 666 donors and added high-resolution HLA genotyping. Because of strong linkage in the cohort, a handful of DR-DQ haplotypes were treated as single units for association and clustering. Every discovery cohort repertoire had been produced on one sequencing platform. Besides the first cohort of hundreds of subjects, a separate validation cohort made up of 120 different subjects was used. Here is what the overall study found, with its caveats: Assigning TCR associations to individual alleles was difficult when HLA alleles, especially DR and DQ, strongly co-occurred. A later analysis associated about 18,000 TCR beta sequences with specific HLA alleles at a false discovery rate of 0.05. A few of the identified cytomegalovirus-associated TCR beta chains were confirmed in vitro to be specific for cytomegalovirus antigens. The 87-base-pair reads could not distinguish some IMGT-functional V segments, including TRBV6-2 and TRBV6-3, so those segments were excluded. In a later analysis, HLA-associated TCR beta chains were found to be more clonally expanded and to have lower generation probabilities than equally common non-associated chains. Most TCR sequences were observed very rarely across donors, whereas some public TCRs were present in many individuals. A group of highly shared sequence variants was considered likely to be a technical artifact of the sequencing pipeline. A later genetic analysis associated a missense DCLRE1C variant with V-gene and J-gene trimming of TCR beta chains, and an independent cohort replicated the association. The presence/absence analyses assumed that sequencing depth was roughly uniform across donors, and that assumption may not be true. A later analysis found that TCR association rates varied across HLA loci, with DRB1 alleles showing the most associated TCRs and HLA-C alleles the fewest. This cohort had only TCR beta chains sequenced, and the lack of alpha or paired-chain data limited which features could be detected. A further reported finding was that TCR beta sequences accurately predicted the HLA-A and HLA-B alleles for most subjects in the first cohort. Because some donors lacked HLA typing at each locus, the association tests relied only on the typed subset. The classifier was reported to diagnose cytomegalovirus status with high specificity and sensitivity in both the original cohort and the validation cohort. In a later analysis, most CMV-associated TCR beta chains were found to appear HLA-restricted, with HLA associations seemingly driven largely by CMV exposure. Compared with the roughly 670-donor mean, donors in an Asian-associated ancestry cluster had fewer N-insertions in productive TCRs, according to a later genetic analysis. It was suggested by the authors that the approach could potentially be generalized to other disease states and immunological phenotypes. A total of 150 to 200 TCR beta chains were listed by the study as associated with cytomegalovirus. In an earlier analysis of about 600 of the donors, most TCR beta V segments appeared in productive rearrangements about 87% or about 30% of the time, broadly matching IMGT annotations. Because counts were too low, seventeen rarely observed V segments, including chromosome 9 orphons, were excluded from the earlier analysis of 587 of the donors. Several of the top co-occurrence clusters appeared to be linked to parvovirus B19, influenza, CMV and Epstein-Barr virus, according to a later analysis. Linkage disequilibrium might explain the correlated functional status among segregating V segments, but an unknown experimental factor could not be ruled out. The only immune exposure information available for the cohort was CMV serostatus.

The junction carries 14 bases between V and J, which are trimmed by 0 bases and 6 bases respectively. The CDR3 numbers 15 residues from cysteine through phenylalanine. Left in the record is the CDR3 DNA by itself, 45 bases read in frame from the first base. The germline V gene supplies CDR1 SGDLS and CDR2 YYNGEE. For this clone: Its antigen specificity is not known. No much larger clonotype is one base removed from it; base qualities were not supplied.

The cohort was made up of roughly 670 healthy bone marrow donors. Cohort members were all nominally healthy when sampled, although unrecorded immune exposures were likely present. The donor tested CMV seropositive and was one of the 289 seropositive cohort members. A peripheral blood sample was collected from each donor, and TCR beta sequencing was performed on peripheral blood mononuclear cells. The Qiagen DNeasy Blood Extraction Kit was used to extract genomic DNA from the blood cell samples. Library prep was done by the immunoSEQ multiplex PCR assay. For the multiplex PCR, a mixture combining 60 forward primers for TCR Vbeta segments and 13 reverse primers for TCR Jbeta segments was used. The CDR3 region of rearranged TCR beta genes was amplified from genomic DNA with a multiplex PCR assay. The amplified TCR beta libraries were sequenced on the Illumina HiSeq System as 87-base-pair reads. Per the authors' processing: Across the 670 or so repertoires, a later analysis counted approximately 83 million unique TCR beta chains, roughly 11 million of which were shared by at least two donors. Raw reads were error-corrected and collapsed into unique sequences with a nearest-neighbor algorithm that merged closely related sequences to remove PCR and sequencing errors. Alignment of CDR3 sequences to IMGT reference sequences was used to assign V, D and J gene segments. For a sequence to be retained, at least a six-nucleotide match to both a V gene segment and a J gene segment was required. Rearrangements were classified as productive when the CDR3 lacked stop codons and remained in frame with V and J, and all other rearrangements were classified as non-productive. CDR3 was defined by IMGT convention, running from the second conserved V-encoded cysteine to the conserved J-encoded phenylalanine. The earlier analysis of around 640 of the donors excluded sequences that lacked an unambiguous match to a single V gene segment. An earlier analysis of a few hundred of the donors classified V segments as functional when productive rearrangements were above 56.7% and as segregating when the standard deviation between donors was above 5%. A statistical classification framework was built to diagnose cytomegalovirus status from the catalog of TCR beta chain sequences. V and J gene assignment, in a later analysis, came from comparing TCR nucleotide sequences with IMGT/GENE-DB human TR gene sequences. Using the TCRdist pipeline, a later analysis assigned CDR3 sequences along with most-parsimonious VDJ recombination scenarios. In a later analysis, every TCR beta chain was defined by the combination of its CDR3 amino acid sequence and its V-gene family, and reads without a unique V-gene family were dropped. A later analysis removed 550 to 700 highly shared, low-generation-probability nucleotide sequences to deal with suspected cross-contamination and a sequencing artifact. In a later analysis, a clonal expansion index was calculated for each public chain from normalized within-repertoire ranks of inferred template counts. A later analysis computed generation probabilities with a VDJ recombination model fitted to out-of-frame rearrangements, and checked the results against IGoR. In a later analysis, hypergeometric tests were used to score TCR-TCR, TCR-HLA and TCR-CMV co-occurrence, with a repertoire-size bias correction applied to TCR pairs. A later analysis estimated false discovery rates by permuting HLA or CMV assignments 20 times. A later analysis grouped co-occurring TCRs with DBSCAN, adding TCRdist sequence similarity when clustering within HLA-allele-positive subsets. Repertoires with fewer than 30,000 or more than 120,000 public chains, plus five repertoires with anomalous nucleotide sharing, were excluded from co-occurrence clustering. Imported from immuneACCESS, the table was reduced by TCRdb to in-frame sequences with V and J called. These copies leave out some clones; in studies compared against another copy, an unresolved V gene accounts for under half, and the cause of the remainder is not known. Clone size and the V and J calls come from that table; the DNA yielded D and trimming. For this sample the table gives under 200,000 clones, of which 75% to 80% were detected only once. About 2.6% of the sample lies in the top ten.

Sample: PBMCs. Recombination linked TRBV9 to TRBJ2-3; a tentative D match to TRBD2 spans 6 bases. This sequence was found in a woman aged 40 to 49 in good health and CMV-seropositive. The sequence in DNA is TGTGCCAGCAGCGTAGAGGGACTCACATCCGATACGCAGTATTTT. It specifies CASSVEGLTSDTQYF.